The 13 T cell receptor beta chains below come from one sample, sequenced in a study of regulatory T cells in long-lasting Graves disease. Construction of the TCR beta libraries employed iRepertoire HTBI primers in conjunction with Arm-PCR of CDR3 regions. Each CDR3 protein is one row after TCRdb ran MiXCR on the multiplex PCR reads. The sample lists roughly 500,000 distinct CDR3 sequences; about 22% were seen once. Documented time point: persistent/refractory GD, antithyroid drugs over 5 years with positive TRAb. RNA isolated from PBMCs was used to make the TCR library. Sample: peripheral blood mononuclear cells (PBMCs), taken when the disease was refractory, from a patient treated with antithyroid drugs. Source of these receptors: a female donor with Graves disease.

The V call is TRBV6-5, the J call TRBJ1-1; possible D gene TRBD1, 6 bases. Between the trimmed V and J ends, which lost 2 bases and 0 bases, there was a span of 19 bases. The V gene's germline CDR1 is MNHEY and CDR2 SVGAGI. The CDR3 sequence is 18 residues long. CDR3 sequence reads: CASSYPPRDKYMNTEAFF. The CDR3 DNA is TGTGCCAGCAGTTACCCCCCACGGGACAAATACATGAACACTGAAGCTTTCTTT.

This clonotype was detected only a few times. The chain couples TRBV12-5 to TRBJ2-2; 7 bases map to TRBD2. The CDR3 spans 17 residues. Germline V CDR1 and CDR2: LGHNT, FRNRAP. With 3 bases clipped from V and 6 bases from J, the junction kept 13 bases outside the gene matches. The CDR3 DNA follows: TGTGCTAGTGGTTTCAGAGAGGTGGGAGGGCTTGCCGGGGAGCTGTTTTTT. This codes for CASGFREVGGLAGELFF.

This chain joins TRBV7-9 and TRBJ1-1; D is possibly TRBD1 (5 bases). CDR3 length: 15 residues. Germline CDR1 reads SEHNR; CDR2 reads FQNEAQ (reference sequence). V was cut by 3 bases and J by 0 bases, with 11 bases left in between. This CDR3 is CASSFPGRLNTEAFF. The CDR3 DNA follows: TGTGCCAGCAGCTTTCCGGGACGGTTGAACACTGAAGCTTTCTTT.

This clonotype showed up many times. The CDR3 DNA reads TGCAGCGTAGCCGGGACGGATTATGGCTACACCTTC. Its protein product is CSVAGTDYGYTF. The genes are TRBV29-1 and TRBJ1-2; D possibly corresponds to TRBD1 (5 bases). The ends were cut back, 6 bases at V and 5 bases at J, with 13 bases in the middle. CDR1 is SQVTM and CDR2 is ANQGSEA in the germline V gene. CDR3 length: 12 amino acids.

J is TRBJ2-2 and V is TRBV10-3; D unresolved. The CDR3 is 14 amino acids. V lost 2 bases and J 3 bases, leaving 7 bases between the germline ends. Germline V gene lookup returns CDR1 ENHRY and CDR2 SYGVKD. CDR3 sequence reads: CAISEDGYTGELFF. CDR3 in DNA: TGTGCCATCAGTGAGGATGGATACACCGGGGAGCTGTTTTTT.

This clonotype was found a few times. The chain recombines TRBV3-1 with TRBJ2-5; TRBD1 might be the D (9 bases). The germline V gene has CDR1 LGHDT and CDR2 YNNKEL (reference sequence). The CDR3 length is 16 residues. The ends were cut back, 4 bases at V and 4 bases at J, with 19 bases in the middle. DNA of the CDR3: TGTGCCAGCAGCCTCGGGGGGGACAGGGTAGGAGAGACCCAGTACTTC. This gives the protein CASSLGGDRVGETQYF.

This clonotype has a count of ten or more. CDR3 coding DNA: TGTGCCAGCAGCCCCTGGGGGACAGCACAAGAGACCCAGTACTTC. This gives the protein CASSPWGTAQETQYF. The rearrangement uses TRBV9 and TRBJ2-5; TRBD1 matches 7 bases. This CDR3 spans 15 amino acids. CDR1 is SGDLS and CDR2 is YYNGEE in the germline V gene. With V trimmed by 4 bases and J by 2 bases, 8 bases remained unmatched.

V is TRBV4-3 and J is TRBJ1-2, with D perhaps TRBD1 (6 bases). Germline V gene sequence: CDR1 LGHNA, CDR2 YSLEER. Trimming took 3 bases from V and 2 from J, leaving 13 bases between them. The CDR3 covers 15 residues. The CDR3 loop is CASSHQPTGNYGYTF. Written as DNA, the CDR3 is TGCGCCAGCAGCCACCAACCGACAGGAAACTATGGCTACACCTTC.

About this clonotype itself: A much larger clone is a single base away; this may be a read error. In DNA, the CDR3 is TGTGCCAGCAGTTTAAGGCCGCTCTCTGGAAACATCATATATTTT. It encodes CASSLRPLSGNIIYF. V and J are TRBV28 and TRBJ1-3, with D unclear. CDR3 length: 15 residues. In germline, CDR1 is MDHEN, CDR2 SYDVKM. The full variable domain, in which reference TRBV28 and TRBJ1-3 provide the parts outside the CDR3, is DVKVTQSSRYLVKRTGEKVFLECVQDMDHENMFWYRQDPGLGLRLIYFSYDVKMKEKGDIPEGYSVSREKKERFSLILESASTNQTSMYLCASSLRPLSGNIIYFGEGSWLTVV.

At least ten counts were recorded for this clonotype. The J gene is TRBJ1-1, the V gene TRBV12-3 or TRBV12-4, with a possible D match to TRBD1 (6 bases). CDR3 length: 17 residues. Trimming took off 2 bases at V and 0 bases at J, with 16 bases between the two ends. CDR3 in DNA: TGTGCCAGCAGTTTACCCCCTTCAGGACAGATGAACACTGAAGCTTTCTTT. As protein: CASSLPPSGQMNTEAFF.

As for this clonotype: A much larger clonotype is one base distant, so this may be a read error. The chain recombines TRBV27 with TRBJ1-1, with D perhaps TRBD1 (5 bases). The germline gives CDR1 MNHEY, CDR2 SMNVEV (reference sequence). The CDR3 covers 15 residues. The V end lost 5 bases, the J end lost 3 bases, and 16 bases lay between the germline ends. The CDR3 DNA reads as TGTGCCAGCAGTGCTGACAGTTTGAGGCACACTGAAGCTTTCTTT. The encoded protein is CASSADSLRHTEAFF.

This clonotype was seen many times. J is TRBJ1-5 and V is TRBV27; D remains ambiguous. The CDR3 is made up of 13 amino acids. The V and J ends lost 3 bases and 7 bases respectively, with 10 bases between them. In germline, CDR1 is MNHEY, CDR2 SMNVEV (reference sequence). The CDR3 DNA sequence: TGTGCCAGCAGTTTGATCCGGGCCCAGCCCCAGCATTTT. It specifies CASSLIRAQPQHF.

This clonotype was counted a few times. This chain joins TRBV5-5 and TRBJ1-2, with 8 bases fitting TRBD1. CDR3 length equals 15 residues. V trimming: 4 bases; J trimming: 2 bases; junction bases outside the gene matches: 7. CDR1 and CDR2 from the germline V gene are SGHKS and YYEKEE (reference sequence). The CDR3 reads CASSQDRGRNYGYTF. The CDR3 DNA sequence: TGTGCCAGCAGCCAAGACAGGGGTCGGAACTATGGCTACACCTTC.